Each of the 9 T cell receptor beta chains below was sequenced from the same sample in a study of blood T cells in healthy people across ages. The authors ran a second PCR of 7 to 11 cycles using a sample-barcoded 5' primer and a J-beta primer mix. One entry per CDR3 protein, called by TCRdb with MiXCR from the 5' RACE reads. Of some 1 million distinct CDR3 sequences in the sample, 35% to 55% were seen once. Sequencing input: blood. All receptors derive from a woman in her sixties or seventies in good health.

The J gene is TRBJ2-7, the V gene TRBV27, with D possibly matching TRBD1 (6 bases). V lost 4 bases to trimming and J lost 3 bases, with 13 bases between them. The CDR3 sequence is 14 residues long. From germline, CDR1 is MNHEY and CDR2 SMNVEV (reference sequence). DNA for the CDR3: TGTGCCAGCAGTTCCAGGGGACCCTTCTACGAGCAGTACTTC. Protein: CASSSRGPFYEQYF.

CDR3 residues: CSAILVGGPRYNEQFF. CDR3 DNA sequence: TGCAGTGCTATCCTTGTGGGGGGGCCCAGGTACAATGAGCAGTTCTTC. J is TRBJ2-1 and V is TRBV20-1; TRBD2 might be the D (7 bases). The germline V gene has CDR1 DFQATT and CDR2 SNEGSKA (reference sequence). V was cut by 4 bases and J by 4 bases, with 20 bases left in between. CDR3 size: 16 residues.

This clonotype was found a few times. The CDR3 coding sequence is TGCAGTGCCCCGAATTTCCGGGGGAGCACAGATACGCAGTATTTT. Residues: CSAPNFRGSTDTQYF. The chain links TRBV20-1 to TRBJ2-3; possible D gene TRBD2, 6 bases. V lost 6 bases to trimming and J lost 0 bases, with 16 bases between them. Germline lookup yields CDR1 DFQATT and CDR2 SNEGSKA (reference sequence). The CDR3 loop spans 15 amino acids.

J is TRBJ1-1 and V is TRBV5-1, with TRBD1 as a possible D gene (6 bases). CDR1 and CDR2 from the germline V gene are SGHRS and YFSETQ. The CDR3 totals 15 residues. The V and J ends lost 7 bases and 3 bases respectively, with 19 bases between them. The CDR3 coding sequence is TGCGCCAGCCTCGCTGACGGGGGCGGGGACACTGAAGCTTTCTTT. Protein: CASLADGGGDTEAFF.

The chain recombines TRBV20-1 with TRBJ1-5, with D maybe TRBD1 (6 bases). Deletions cut 3 bases from V and 1 base from J, with 7 bases between. Germline loops: CDR1 DFQATT, CDR2 SNEGSKA (reference sequence). CDR3 length equals 13 residues. The DNA of the CDR3 is TGCAGTGCTAGCAGGGGAAGCAATCAGCCCCAGCATTTT. As protein: CSASRGSNQPQHF.

The chain recombines TRBV4-1 with TRBJ2-7; 10 bases line up with TRBD1. This CDR3 is built from 16 residues. The germline CDR1 and CDR2 sequences are MGHRA and YSYEKL. The V and J ends lost 3 bases and 1 base, in that order; junction bases with no gene match: 6. The CDR3 protein is CASSQTDRGGSYEQYF. CDR3 coding DNA: TGCGCCAGCAGCCAGACGGACAGGGGGGGATCCTACGAGCAGTACTTC.

V gene TRBV6-5 combines with J gene TRBJ1-4; D not resolved. From germline, CDR1 is MNHEY and CDR2 SVGAGI. The CDR3 contains 15 residues. V lost 0 bases to trimming and J lost 8 bases, with 13 bases between them. The CDR3 here is CASSYSRRLREKLFF. CDR3 DNA sequence: TGTGCCAGCAGTTACTCGAGAAGGTTGAGAGAAAAACTGTTTTTT.

This clonotype has a handful of counts. This chain connects TRBV5-5 to TRBJ1-5, with a possible D match to TRBD1 (5 bases). Trimming took off 4 bases at V and 1 base at J, with 12 bases between the two ends. CDR3 length equals 15 residues. The germline gives CDR1 SGHKS, CDR2 YYEKEE (reference sequence). The CDR3 DNA follows: TGTGCCAGCAGCGTATTGGGGGTCAGCAATCAGCCCCAGCATTTT. Encoded protein: CASSVLGVSNQPQHF.

This clonotype has just a few counts. The V gene is TRBV3-1, the J gene TRBJ2-7, with 7 bases identical to TRBD2. The germline gives CDR1 LGHDT, CDR2 YNNKEL (reference sequence). V shed 0 bases, J shed 2 bases, and the junction held 7 bases outside the gene matches. The CDR3 covers 16 residues. CDR3 sequence reads: CASSQDGGSAPYEQYF. CDR3 DNA sequence: TGTGCCAGCAGCCAAGATGGCGGGAGCGCTCCCTACGAGCAGTACTTC.